This record concerns one T cell receptor beta chain sequence. The source of the sample is a study of blood T cell repertoires in COVID-19. In the authors' workflow: Amplified reference gene primers provided the basis for estimating nucleated cell counts. Assay: immunoSEQ multiplex PCR; the TCRdb copy retains only in-frame clones and omits some. Clonal size and the V and J genes are those of that table, whereas D and trimming came from the DNA. The data contain fewer than 600,000 clones, 89% of them singletons. Sequencing was done on a sample of peripheral blood. The receptor comes from a man in his late teens or twenties with COVID-19, enrolled during active disease.

The CDR3: CASSLSVSGPQETQYF. The CDR3 nucleotides read TGTGCCAGCAGCTTATCGGTTAGCGGGCCCCAAGAGACCCAGTACTTC. This chain links TRBV11-2 with TRBJ2-5, with 7 bases fitting TRBD2. V lost 2 bases to trimming and J lost 1 base; unmatched junction nucleotides: 7. Germline V lookup: CDR1 SGHAT, CDR2 FQNNGV. CDR3 length equals 16 residues.